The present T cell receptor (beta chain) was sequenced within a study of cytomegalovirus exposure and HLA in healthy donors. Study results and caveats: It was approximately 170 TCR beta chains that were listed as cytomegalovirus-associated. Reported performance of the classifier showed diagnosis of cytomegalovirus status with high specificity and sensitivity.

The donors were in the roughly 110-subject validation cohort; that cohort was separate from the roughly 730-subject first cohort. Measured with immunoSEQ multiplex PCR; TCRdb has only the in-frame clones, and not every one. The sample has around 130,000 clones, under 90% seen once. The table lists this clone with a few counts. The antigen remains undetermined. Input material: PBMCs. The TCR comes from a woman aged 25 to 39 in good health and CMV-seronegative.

The CDR3 loop reads CASSFRASNQPQHF. CDR3 nucleotides: TGTGCCAGTAGTTTCAGGGCCAGCAATCAGCCCCAGCATTTT. V is TRBV19 and J is TRBJ1-5; possible D gene TRBD1, 5 bases. CDR1 and CDR2 (germline): LNHDA, SQIVND (reference sequence). V gave up 5 bases and J gave up 1 base, with 9 bases separating them. The CDR3 spans 14 residues.